The clone carrying this T cell receptor beta chain was seen repeatedly, ten times or more. Its antigen is not known. The germline V gene encodes CDR1 SNHLY and CDR2 FYNNEI. V was cut by 7 bases and J by 5 bases, with 12 bases left in between. The CDR3 runs to 13 residues. Quantitative 5'-RACE was performed with molecular barcodes, and it yielded the TCR beta libraries. TCRdb recomputed calls from the 5' RACE reads with MiXCR, one row per CDR3 protein. The sample consists of approximately 520,000 distinct CDR3 sequences, roughly 5.3% of them appearing once. These data come from a study of CD8 T cells in ankylosing spondylitis. The study, taken as a whole, reports: Under 10 highly homologous variants formed a TCR beta motif that appeared characteristic of ankylosing spondylitis blood. Earlier reports found some motif variants in synovial fluid and blood in reactive arthritis.

Sequencing was performed on blood, either unsorted or a sorted T cell fraction (not recorded which). J is TRBJ2-1 and V is TRBV2; no clear D. This clonotype was sampled from a male donor with ankylosing spondylitis. This CDR3 is CASKLDGHNEQFF. Here the CDR3 DNA reads TGTGCCAGCAAATTGGACGGTCACAATGAGCAGTTCTTC.